The 31 T cell receptor beta chains below all came from one sample that was sequenced in a study of a mutant IDH1 vaccine in newly diagnosed glioma. TCRdb's table, derived via immunoSEQ multiplex PCR, lists solely in-frame clones and lacks some. The table has around 35,000 clones, roughly 83% seen once; the top ten hold about 24%. Documented time point: week 5, during vaccination. Topical imiquimod was applied with each vaccine dose, which held 300 ug of mutant IDH1 20-mer peptide. These receptors have no known antigen. The specimen was PBMCs, collected from a glioma patient whose treatment included an IDH1 peptide vaccine. The receptors stem from a man aged 25-40 years with glioma.

The chain carries TRBV5-1 and TRBJ2-7; 10 bases match TRBD1. The V and J ends lost 4 bases and 0 bases, in that order; junction bases with no gene match: 7. The CDR3 is 16 residues long. Germline CDR1 SGHRS, CDR2 YFSETQ. The CDR3 DNA reads as TGCGCCAGCAGCCCGACAGGGGGCGATAGCTCCTACGAGCAGTACTTC. Translated, it gives CASSPTGGDSSYEQYF.

V and J are TRBV5-6 and TRBJ2-7, with unresolved D. The ends were cut back, 2 bases at V and 3 bases at J, with 6 bases in the middle. From germline, CDR1 is SGHDT and CDR2 YYEEEE. The CDR3 has 12 residues. The CDR3, as DNA: TGTGCCAGCAGCTTAGATCGCTACGAGCAGTACTTC. Translating gives CASSLDRYEQYF.

The CDR3 here is CASSLSAPETQYF. The CDR3 DNA is TGTGCCAGCAGCTTGTCTGCACCAGAGACCCAGTACTTC. This chain uses TRBV11-2 with TRBJ2-5; D call uncertain. This CDR3 spans 13 amino acids. Germline V lookup: CDR1 SGHAT, CDR2 FQNNGV. Trimming took off 3 bases at V and 4 bases at J, with 9 bases between the two ends.

There are a few counts of this clone. V and J are TRBV30 and TRBJ2-2; 9 positions agree with TRBD1. The V and J ends lost 4 bases and 5 bases, in that order; junction bases with no gene match: 5. Germline CDR1 and CDR2: GTSNPN and SVGIG (reference sequence). This CDR3 has 14 amino acids. CDR3 loop: CAWIDRGSTGELFF. CDR3 nucleotide sequence: TGTGCCTGGATCGACAGGGGGAGTACCGGGGAGCTGTTTTTT.

The chain carries TRBV21-1 and TRBJ1-1. TRBV21-1 is described as a pseudogene. CDR3 size: 8 residues. The CDR3 DNA sequence: TGTGCCAGCAGCAAATCTTTCTTT. Translation: CASSKSFF.

The rearrangement uses TRBV5-4 and TRBJ2-5; TRBD1 agrees at 8 bases. There are 14 residues in the CDR3. Germline CDR1 is SGHNT and CDR2 is YYREEE (reference sequence). The V gene end was trimmed by 1 base and the J gene end by 5 bases; junction bases not matched to a gene: 4. The CDR3 sequence: CASSLFRGQETQYF. For the CDR3, the DNA is TGTGCCAGCAGCTTGTTCAGGGGGCAGGAGACCCAGTACTTC. Combining the CDR3 with reference TRBV5-4 and TRBJ2-5 gives the whole variable domain ETGVTQSPTHLIKTRGQQVTLRCSSQSGHNTVSWYQQALGQGPQFIFQYYREEENGRGNFPPRFSGLQFPNYSSELNVNALELDDSALYLCASSLFRGQETQYFGPGTRLLVL.

The CDR3 is CAWIYRGSSYGYTF. The CDR3 DNA reads as TGTGCCTGGATCTACAGGGGGTCTAGCTATGGCTACACCTTC. The chain joins TRBV30 to TRBJ1-2; 8 nucleotides line up with TRBD1. Germline V CDR1 and CDR2: GTSNPN, SVGIG (reference sequence). CDR3 length: 14 residues. V was pared by 4 bases and J by 4 bases, with 8 bases of the junction left unmatched. Full variable domain (remainder filled in from reference TRBV30 and TRBJ1-2): SQTIHQWPATLVQPVGSPLSLECTVEGTSNPNLYWYRQAAGRGLQLLFYSVGIGQISSEVPQNLSASRPQDRQFILSSKKLLLSDSGFYLCAWIYRGSSYGYTFGSGTRLTVV.

The J gene is TRBJ2-1, the V gene TRBV5-1; TRBD1 agrees at 8 bases. The V gene end was trimmed by 0 bases and the J gene end by 9 bases; junction bases not matched to a gene: 8. Looked up from germline, CDR1 is SGHRS and CDR2 is YFSETQ. CDR3 size: 15 residues. CDR3 DNA: TGCGCCAGCAGCTTGGACGGGACAGGTCGTATTGAGCAGTTCTTC. Its protein is CASSLDGTGRIEQFF.

The rearrangement links TRBV5-1 to TRBJ2-7; D is unresolved. V lost 5 bases to trimming and J lost 3 bases, with 9 bases between them. This CDR3 spans 12 amino acids. Germline V gene lookup returns CDR1 SGHRS and CDR2 YFSETQ. This CDR3 is CASRVDDYEQYF. As DNA, the CDR3 is TGCGCCAGCAGGGTAGATGACTACGAGCAGTACTTC.

The rearrangement uses TRBV7-6 and TRBJ2-1; 7 bases map to TRBD1. This CDR3 region has 15 residues. The junction had 6 bases not matched to a gene; V was cut back by 5 bases and J by 2 bases. Germline V gene data show CDR1 as SGHVS and CDR2 as FNYEAQ. In DNA, the CDR3 is TGTGCCAGCAGCATGCGGCAGGGGGCCTACAATGAGCAGTTCTTC. The encoded protein is CASSMRQGAYNEQFF. The full variable domain, in which reference TRBV7-6 and TRBJ2-1 provide the parts outside the CDR3, is GAGVSQSPRYKVTKRGQDVALRCDPISGHVSLYWYRQALGQGPEFLTYFNYEAQQDKSGLPNDRFSAERPEGSISTLTIQRTEQRDSAMYRCASSMRQGAYNEQFFGPGTRLTVL.

The chain joins TRBV7-2 to TRBJ1-5; D not resolved. The CDR3 has 15 amino acids. From germline, CDR1 is SGHTA and CDR2 FQGNSA. V lost 0 bases to trimming and J lost 0 bases, with 6 bases between them. CDR3 sequence reads: CASSLASYSNQPQHF. CDR3 in DNA: TGTGCCAGCAGCTTAGCGTCCTATAGCAATCAGCCCCAGCATTTT. The whole variable domain, filled in from reference TRBV7-2 and TRBJ1-5, reads GAGVSQSPSNKVTEKGKDVELRCDPISGHTALYWYRQSLGQGLEFLIYFQGNSAPDKSGLPSDRFSAERTGGSVSTLTIQRTQQEDSAVYLCASSLASYSNQPQHFGDGTRLSIL.

The chain uses TRBV15 and TRBJ1-5; D is undetermined. Per the germline V gene, CDR1 is LNHNV and CDR2 is YYDKDF (reference sequence). The ends were cut back, 2 bases at V and 2 bases at J, with 7 bases in the middle. The CDR3 has 14 amino acids. CDR3 nucleotides: TGTGCCACCAGCAGAAACGTCGGCAATCAGCCCCAGCATTTT. As protein: CATSRNVGNQPQHF.

The rearrangement links TRBV4-3 to TRBJ2-1, with D possibly being TRBD2 (6 bases). The CDR3 totals 14 residues. V dropped 2 bases and J dropped 9 bases, with 14 bases sitting between them. The germline V gene has CDR1 LGHNA and CDR2 YSLEER. DNA of the CDR3: TGCGCCAGCAGCCAATATACGGGAGATGGTGAGCAGTTCTTC. Protein sequence: CASSQYTGDGEQFF.

This clone was detected only once. The chain has TRBV27 and TRBJ1-4; TRBD1 is a possible D gene (5 bases). V shed 2 bases and J shed 0 bases, with 13 bases lying between them. The CDR3 is made up of 17 amino acids. CDR1 is MNHEY, CDR2 SMNVEV, per germline (reference sequence). The CDR3: CASSLEGAGATNEKLFF. In nucleotides, the CDR3 is TGTGCCAGCAGTTTAGAAGGGGCCGGGGCAACTAATGAAAAACTGTTTTTT. The full variable domain, rest sourced from reference TRBV27 and TRBJ1-4, is EAQVTQNPRYLITVTGKKLTVTCSQNMNHEYMSWYRQDPGLGLRQIYYSMNVEVTDKGDVPEGYKVSRKEKRNFPLILESPSPNQTSLYFCASSLEGAGATNEKLFFGSGTQLSVL.

This clone was seen a few times. The chain has TRBV27 and TRBJ2-7; D is possibly TRBD2 (5 bases). Between the trimmed V and J ends, which lost 5 bases and 5 bases, there was a span of 10 bases. CDR1 is MNHEY and CDR2 is SMNVEV in the germline V gene (reference sequence). CDR3 length: 12 residues. CDR3 in amino acids: CASSDGVDEQYF. The CDR3 bases are TGTGCCAGCAGTGACGGGGTGGACGAGCAGTACTTC.

The J gene is TRBJ1-1, the V gene TRBV4-1, with no clear D. Germline CDR1 MGHRA, CDR2 YSYEKL. V was clipped by 3 bases and J by 1 base, with 15 bases between them. This CDR3 comprises 16 residues. The CDR3 sequence: CASSHPGEVGNTEAFF. DNA for the CDR3: TGCGCCAGCAGCCACCCCGGAGAGGTGGGGAACACTGAAGCTTTCTTT.

The CDR3 here is CASSPRTERDKNTEAFF. For the CDR3, the DNA is TGTGCCAGCTCACCACGCACAGAGAGGGACAAGAACACTGAAGCTTTCTTT. The V and J genes are TRBV18 and TRBJ1-1; D is perhaps TRBD1 (6 bases). CDR3 size: 17 residues. The germline CDR1 and CDR2 sequences are KGHSH and LQKENI. V was shortened by 1 base and J by 1 base, with 16 bases between the two germline ends.

The chain carries TRBV30 and TRBJ2-2; 11 bases fit TRBD2. From germline, CDR1 is GTSNPN and CDR2 SVGIG (reference sequence). V lost 3 bases, J lost 4 bases, and 4 bases stayed unmatched. The length of the CDR3 is 15 residues. For the CDR3, the DNA is TGTGCCTGGAGCCTACTAGCGGGGGCCACCGGGGAGCTGTTTTTT. The encoded protein is CAWSLLAGATGELFF.

The genes are TRBV9 and TRBJ2-7, with D possibly matching TRBD2 (5 bases). The CDR3 runs to 11 residues. V shed 4 bases and J shed 5 bases, with 7 bases lying between them. Germline loops: CDR1 SGDLS, CDR2 YYNGEE. CDR3 region: CASSSGDEQYF. The DNA of the CDR3 is TGTGCCAGCAGCTCCGGGGACGAGCAGTACTTC.

The chain employs TRBV5-1 and TRBJ1-5; D gene unclear. From germline, CDR1 is SGHRS and CDR2 YFSETQ. Trimming left V 0 bases short and J 2 bases short, with 6 bases between. CDR3 size: 14 residues. This CDR3 reads CASSLEGGNQPQHF. The CDR3 region has the DNA TGCGCCAGCAGCTTGGAGGGTGGCAATCAGCCCCAGCATTTT.

The rearrangement joins TRBV6-5 to TRBJ1-5, with 7 bases fitting TRBD1. The CDR3 covers 14 residues. V was pared by 6 bases and J by 7 bases, with 9 bases of the junction left unmatched. Germline lookup yields CDR1 MNHEY and CDR2 SVGAGI. The CDR3 here is CASREGTVNQPQHF. CDR3 DNA: TGTGCCAGCAGAGAAGGGACAGTAAACCAGCCCCAGCATTTT.

The chain employs TRBV9 and TRBJ2-1, with 9 nucleotides matching TRBD2. The CDR3 has 15 amino acids. CDR1 is SGDLS, CDR2 YYNGEE, per germline. Trimming cost V 1 base and J 8 bases; bases outside gene matches: 7. The CDR3 nucleotides read TGTGCCAGCAGCGTATATAGCGGGGGTAGGGATGAGCAGTTCTTC. This gives the protein CASSVYSGGRDEQFF.

The chain carries TRBV6-6 and TRBJ2-2, with D possibly being TRBD1 (5 bases). The germline V and J ends were trimmed by 7 bases and 3 bases, with 9 bases remaining between them. Per germline, CDR1 MNHNY and CDR2 SVGAGI (reference sequence). This CDR3 has 13 residues. CDR3 bases: TGTGCCAGCAATATAGGGGACACCGGGGAGCTGTTTTTT. Translating it yields CASNIGDTGELFF.

The chain combines TRBV6-1 with TRBJ1-1; D possibly corresponds to TRBD1 (5 bases). This CDR3 has 12 residues. Deletions cut 6 bases from V and 3 bases from J, with 8 bases between. Germline assignment: CDR1 MNHNS and CDR2 SASEGT. The CDR3 here is CASRMGHTEAFF. The CDR3 coding sequence is TGTGCCAGCAGGATGGGGCACACTGAAGCTTTCTTT.

The table lists this clone with a few counts. A read error may produce the germline difference seen at one junction end. This chain connects TRBV7-3 to TRBJ1-1, with TRBD1 as a possible D gene (6 bases). CDR1 and CDR2 (germline): SGHTA, FQGTGA. The CDR3 is made up of 14 amino acids. This CDR3 is CASSLTGGNAEAFF. In DNA form, the CDR3 reads TGTGCCAGCAGCTTAACAGGGGGGAACGCTGAAGCTTTCTTT.

The rearrangement joins TRBV7-9 to TRBJ1-4; D uncertain. This CDR3 region has 13 residues. The germline V gene encodes CDR1 SEHNR and CDR2 FQNEAQ (reference sequence). V gave up 6 bases and J gave up 3 bases, with 8 bases separating them. The DNA for the CDR3 is TGTGCCAGCAGTTGGACTTCTAATGAAAAACTGTTTTTT. It specifies CASSWTSNEKLFF. Combining the CDR3 with reference TRBV7-9 and TRBJ1-4 gives the whole variable domain DTGVSQNPRHKITKRGQNVTFRCDPISEHNRLYWYRQTLGQGPEFLTYFQNEAQLEKSRLLSDRFSAERPKGSFSTLEIQRTEQGDSAMYLCASSWTSNEKLFFGSGTQLSVL.

V gene TRBV6-5 combines with J gene TRBJ1-5; D not resolved. V shed 5 bases and J shed 0 bases, with 11 bases lying between them. CDR1 is MNHEY, CDR2 SVGAGI, per germline. The CDR3 has 15 residues. CDR3 nucleotides: TGTGCCAGCAGTCCCGGACGGTATAGCAATCAGCCCCAGCATTTT. It specifies CASSPGRYSNQPQHF.

In this sample, this clone turned up once. The chain joins TRBV10-2 to TRBJ2-7, with 11 nucleotides matching TRBD1. V was pared by 3 bases and J by 5 bases, with 6 bases of the junction left unmatched. The CDR3 totals 15 residues. In germline, CDR1 is WSHSY, CDR2 SAAADI. The CDR3 DNA reads as TGCGCCAGCAGTGATTCGGGACAGGGGGAGGACGAGCAGTACTTC. Residues: CASSDSGQGEDEQYF.

J is TRBJ1-5 and V is TRBV5-1; D remains ambiguous. V shed 0 bases and J shed 7 bases, with 8 bases lying between them. The CDR3 contains 13 residues. Germline-derived CDR1 and CDR2 are SGHRS and YFSETQ. The CDR3 region is CASSLDWLQPQHF. DNA of the CDR3: TGCGCCAGCAGCTTGGATTGGTTGCAGCCCCAGCATTTT.

V gene TRBV14 combines with J gene TRBJ2-1; TRBD2 agrees at 8 bases. Germline V lookup: CDR1 SGHDN, CDR2 FVKESK. With V trimmed by 0 bases and J by 8 bases, 6 bases remained unmatched. The CDR3 is made up of 15 amino acids. CDR3 in amino acids: CASSQELAGYHEQFF. CDR3 in DNA: TGTGCCAGCAGCCAAGAGTTAGCGGGATACCATGAGCAGTTCTTC.

This sequence joins TRBV6-6 and TRBJ2-3; D possibly corresponds to TRBD2 (5 bases). The V gene lost 2 bases and the J gene lost 3 bases, with 6 bases spanning the gap. Germline values: CDR1 MNHNY, CDR2 SVGAGI (reference sequence). CDR3 length: 13 amino acids. CDR3 sequence: CASSYTRTDTQYF. CDR3 bases: TGTGCCAGCAGTTACACTAGGACAGATACGCAGTATTTT.